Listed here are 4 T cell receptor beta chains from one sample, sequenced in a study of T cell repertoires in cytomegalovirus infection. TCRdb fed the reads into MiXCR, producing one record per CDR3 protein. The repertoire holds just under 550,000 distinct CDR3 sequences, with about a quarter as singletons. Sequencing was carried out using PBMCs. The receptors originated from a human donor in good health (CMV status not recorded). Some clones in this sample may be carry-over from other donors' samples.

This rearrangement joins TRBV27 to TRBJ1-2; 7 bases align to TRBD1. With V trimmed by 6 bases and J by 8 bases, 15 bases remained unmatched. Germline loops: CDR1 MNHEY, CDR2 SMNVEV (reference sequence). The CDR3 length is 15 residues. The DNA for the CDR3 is TGTGCCAGCAGCCCGGGACAGCGTTCCCTCGGGGGCTACACCTTC. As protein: CASSPGQRSLGGYTF.

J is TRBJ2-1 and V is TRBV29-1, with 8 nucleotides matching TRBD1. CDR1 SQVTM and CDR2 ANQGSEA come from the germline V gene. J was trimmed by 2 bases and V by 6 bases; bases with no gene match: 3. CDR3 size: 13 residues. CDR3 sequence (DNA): TGCAGCGTACAGGGGGGTACCTACAATGAGCAGTTCTTC. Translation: CSVQGGTYNEQFF.

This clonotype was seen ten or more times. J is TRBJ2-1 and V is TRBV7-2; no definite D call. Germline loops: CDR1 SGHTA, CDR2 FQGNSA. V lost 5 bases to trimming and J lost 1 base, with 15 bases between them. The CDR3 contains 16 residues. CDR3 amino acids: CASSARSARSYNEQFF. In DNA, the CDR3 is TGTGCCAGCAGCGCCCGGAGTGCCCGATCCTACAATGAGCAGTTCTTC.

CDR3: CASSYSIAEETQYF. CDR3 nucleotide sequence: TGTGCCAGCAGTTACTCGATAGCGGAAGAGACCCAGTACTTC. The chain recombines TRBV6-5 with TRBJ2-5; D might be TRBD2 (6 bases). The germline V gene encodes CDR1 MNHEY and CDR2 SVGAGI. Trimming removed 0 bases at V and 3 bases at J, with 8 bases between. CDR3 length: 14 residues.